The T cell receptor beta chain under discussion was sequenced for a study of blood T cell repertoires in COVID-19 (dated by TCRdb to between 2020 and 2021). As for the study more broadly: Collaborator samples came from the United States, Italy and Spain and covered acute and convalescent phases of COVID-19. The material from the prospective study consisted of cDNA or gDNA derived from T cells, B-cell-depleted T cells, or PBMCs. The repertoires were released in a freely available public database intended as a resource for research on the immune response to SARS-CoV-2. The samples were drawn from the first 160 participants of the ongoing ImmuneRACE study and from some 1,300 subjects provided by 6 global collaborators. The dataset comprised deeply sampled blood TCRbeta repertoires from subjects exposed to, actively infected with, or recovered from COVID-19. Where HLA class I and class II types were available, the types were taken from metadata supplied by the sample provider, not from assay-based typing. The sample metadata nearly always contained a de-identified subject ID, COVID-19 status, age in years and sex. Results and caveats for the whole study, not just this receptor: The amount of clinical and demographic metadata varied by source and participant and was provided uncurated.

TCRbeta CDR3 regions were amplified from genomic DNA using the immunoSEQ Assay, a bias-controlled multiplex PCR. In the authors' own workflow: The number of nucleated cells in each sample was estimated from the amplification of reference gene primers within the assay. Sequence reads were collapsed and filtered to measure the absolute abundance of every unique TCRbeta CDR3 rearrangement. For each sample, productive Simpson clonality was calculated as the square root of Simpson's diversity index across productive rearrangements. TCRdb carries this immuneACCESS record with in-frame sequences only. Its versions omit some clonotypes, under half of them owing to an unresolved V gene in the studies checked, with the rest unexplained. From that table come the V and J calls and clone size; the DNA was used to work out D and trimming. Recorded for this sample are approximately 220,000 clones; around nine tenths of them occurred a single time. Roughly 6.2% of the sample is taken by the ten largest.

Regarding this clone: No cognate antigen has been identified for it. No quality values exist for individual bases; no much larger clone is one base distant.

The CDR3 goes from the cysteine to the phenylalanine over 15 residues. The kept DNA is CDR3 alone, 45 bases in frame from the first base. CDR1 GTSNPN and CDR2 SVGIG are derived from the germline V gene (reference sequence). V is clipped by 0 bases and J by 0 bases, and the sequence between their germline boundaries is 10 bases long. A second Seattle source provided samples from volunteer blood donors who had recovered from COVID-19. Each collaborating institution followed its own protocols to collect whole blood in K2EDTA tubes. For TCRbeta analysis, collaborators shipped samples as frozen whole blood, isolated PBMCs, or DNA extracted from either of those sample types.

The sequencing sample was made of peripheral blood. The rearranged chain carries TRBV30 and TRBJ2-3, with no confident D gene call. This receptor was obtained from a man aged 60 to 69 who had recovered from COVID-19. The nucleotides read TGTGCCTGGAGTGTAAAGCGTTCTAGCACAGATACGCAGTATTTT. Its product reads: CAWSVKRSSTDTQYF.